This TCR beta chain was recovered during a study of T cells in Graves' hyperthyroidism and ophthalmopathy. Germline V lookup: CDR1 SGHKS, CDR2 YYEKEE (reference sequence). The CDR3 length is 12 residues. The ends lost 4 bases at V and 7 bases at J; junction bases unmatched: 3. Absence of ophthalmopathy progression within 18 months defined stable Graves' hyperthyroidism. PBMCs stemmed from 10 ml fresh peripheral blood. RNA transcripts yielded amplified TCR beta CDR3 regions. The HTBI primer set drove a first-round RT-PCR of the TCR CDR3. MiXCR, run by TCRdb on the multiplex PCR reads, gives a single entry per CDR3 protein. The sample lists around 300,000 distinct CDR3 sequences, over 11% occurring once.

The chain has TRBV5-5 and TRBJ2-3, with 7 bases identical to TRBD1. This TCR came from a young woman with Graves' hyperthyroidism. Sample: blood. Here the CDR3 reads CASSQGQNTQYF. The CDR3, as DNA: TGTGCCAGCAGCCAGGGACAGAATACGCAGTATTTT.